This T cell receptor beta chain was sequenced in a study of blood T cells in healthy people across ages. Study conclusions and caveats: Strong correlation linked observed beta diversity and percent naive T cells. It was the long-lived donors that had more naive CD4+ cells and higher diversity than aged donors.

It was with a sample-barcoded 5' primer and a J-beta primer mix that a second PCR of roughly 6 to 11 cycles was run. TCRdb itself ran the 5' RACE reads through MiXCR, one entry per CDR3 protein. The profile covers about 1,800,000 distinct CDR3 sequences, with over 25% appearing a single time and 7.7% taken by the ten largest. Per germline, CDR1 MNHEY and CDR2 SVGAGI. This CDR3 comprises 14 residues. Trimming removed 3 bases from V and 4 bases from J, with 10 bases in between. Every sample yielded at least 7 million isolated PBMCs. This clonotype was counted between two and nine times. The antigen is unknown.

Input material: blood. The chain joins TRBV6-5 to TRBJ2-1; D is uncertain. The TCR was taken from a woman in her thirties in good health. CDR3 coding DNA: TGTGCCAGCAGTTATCGGGTTGAGTACAATGAGCAGTTCTTC. Amino acid sequence: CASSYRVEYNEQFF.